These T cell receptor beta chains were read from a single sample in a study of early T cells in non-severe SARS-CoV-2 infection. Via MiXCR, TCRdb re-called the 5' RACE reads, giving one row per CDR3 protein. This table holds 80,000 to 100,000 distinct CDR3 sequences, approximately 11% found once. The sample in question was whole blood, obtained at baseline. The receptor source for this set is an adult who was a healthcare worker with PCR-confirmed SARS-CoV-2 infection or an uninfected control (not recorded which). Both conserved end residues are part of each CDR3. Clone size, where shown, is once, few, many, or a class for clones that have expanded.

V	J	size	CDR3
TRBV11-2	TRBJ2-3	many	CASSLAEVEGATQYF
TRBV11-2	TRBJ2-3	-	CASSRTGASSSTDTQYF
TRBV11-1	TRBJ1-4	many	CASSFGQGEKLFF
TRBV19	TRBJ2-7	-	CASSRKQGANYEQYF
TRBV20-1	TRBJ2-1	many	CSARGGGSRTGNYNEQFF
TRBV5-6	TRBJ2-5	few	CASSPPSGNKETQYF
TRBV2	TRBJ2-3	few	CASSDYPGSATDTQYF
TRBV24-1	TRBJ2-3	-	CATSDSAGGYTDTQYF
TRBV5-1	TRBJ2-7	few	CASSLEGPLGTYEQYF
TRBV10-3	TRBJ2-5	few	CAISKLAGGPEGETQYF
TRBV4-3	TRBJ2-3	-	CASSQTDRPTDTQYF
TRBV5-1	TRBJ1-2	few	CASSRTPGQEGHGYTF
TRBV7-2	TRBJ2-7	-	CASSLDRGRNEQYF
TRBV3-1	TRBJ1-2	few	CASSRDGSYGYTF
TRBV28	TRBJ1-1	-	CASSLIGEGRTEAFF
TRBV6-5	TRBJ1-1	-	CASSYNRNTEAFF
TRBV15	TRBJ2-3	many	CATSRDVGNTQYF
TRBV20-1	TRBJ2-7	few	CSVNPSYEQYF
TRBV19	TRBJ1-5	-	CSCGESNQPQHF
TRBV7-8	TRBJ2-2	few	CASSLAGGRTGELFF
TRBV18	TRBJ1-3	-	CASSPDRGNTIYF
TRBV20-1	TRBJ2-3	few	CSAPSGASGGHSTDTQYF
TRBV20-1	TRBJ2-7	few	CSAPPPGLAVYEQYF
TRBV15	TRBJ2-2	few	CATSRDRGFSNTGELFF